This T cell receptor beta chain stems from a study of cytomegalovirus exposure and HLA in healthy donors. Looking at the study overall: Earlier findings included roughly 120 million unique TCR beta sequences obtained from 150 million to 200 million T cells. About 85 million unique TCRs from HLA-typed donors were held in an early release of data. The study, taken as a whole, reports: The study had only CMV serostatus as immune exposure information.

In the case of this clone: Its matching antigen is unknown.

With 60 Vbeta and 13 Jbeta primers, the PCR was carried out. Assay used: immunoSEQ multiplex PCR; TCRdb lists only in-frame clones, some missing. In the table there are about 110,000 clones, 60% to 80% of which are singletons. The CDR3 is made up of 14 amino acids. With 0 bases removed from V and 2 bases from J, the gap between germline ends came to 8 bases. CDR1 and CDR2 (germline): SGHKS, YYEKEE (reference sequence). The sample taken for sequencing was PBMCs. The TCR comes from a middle-aged man in good health and CMV-seropositive. V is TRBV5-5 and J is TRBJ1-2, with D unclear. CDR3 protein: CASSLGTGNYGYTF. CDR3 DNA sequence: TGTGCCAGCAGCTTGGGTACGGGAAACTATGGCTACACCTTC.